This T cell receptor (beta chain) appears in the sequencing data of a study of T cells in Graves' hyperthyroidism and ophthalmopathy. Those patients with uncontrolled infection, other autoimmune disease, pregnancy or lactation were excluded. CDR3 length: 16 amino acids. Germline CDR1 SGDLS, CDR2 YYNGEE. V gave up 2 bases and J gave up 0 bases, with 12 bases separating them. Amplified TCR beta CDR3 regions derived from RNA transcripts. The HTBI primer set was used in a first-round RT-PCR of the TCR CDR3. TCRdb re-called the multiplex PCR reads with MiXCR, one entry per CDR3 protein. Among hundreds of thousands of distinct CDR3 sequences, 45% were seen once, and the ten largest hold less than 9%. This clonotype showed up just a few times. Its antigen is unknown. Notes on the study in general: Ophthalmopathy was model-predicted a median roughly 6.2 months pre-onset.

Sequencing used peripheral blood or thyroid tissue (not recorded which). The sequence came from an adult man with Graves' disease, either hyperthyroidism or ophthalmopathy (not recorded which). The chain is built from TRBV9 and TRBJ1-3; a possible D gene is TRBD1 (5 bases). CDR3 region: CASSVTGGSSGNTIYF. Written as DNA, the CDR3 is TGTGCCAGCAGCGTGACCGGGGGAAGCTCTGGAAACACCATATATTTT.